Reported below is one T cell receptor (beta chain). Antigen specificity is unknown. Germline CDR1 reads LNHDA; CDR2 reads SQIVND (reference sequence). V lost 0 bases to trimming and J lost 11 bases, with 12 bases between them. CDR3 length equals 13 residues. The repertoire was sequenced with immunoSEQ multiplex PCR; TCRdb's copy has only in-frame clones and lacks some. The repertoire consists of 50,000 to 60,000 clones, with approximately 94% occurring once and the leading ten covering roughly 3.1%. This related bone marrow graft donor gave peripheral blood on the day of marrow donation. The data were taken from a study of T cells after posttransplantation cyclophosphamide. Study results and limitations: Recipient CMV seropositivity and CMV reactivation strongly tracked TRB clonality.

Sequenced sample: PBMCs. The V call is TRBV19, the J call TRBJ2-3; D possibly corresponds to TRBD1 (5 bases). The TCR comes from a woman between 25 and 40 years old in good health and a related stem cell transplant donor. As DNA, the CDR3 is TGTGCCAGTAGTATAGAAGGGGTAGGCAAGCAGTATTTT. Translation: CASSIEGVGKQYF.